This T cell receptor (beta chain) originates from a study of blood T cells in healthy people across ages (dated by TCRdb to 2013 to 2016). In terms of the full investigation: Template switching captured roughly one uniquely barcoded TCR beta cDNA molecule per two T cells in model experiments. The study measured age-related changes in TCR beta repertoire diversity using deep sequencing normalized with unique cDNA molecular identifiers. Donors were grouped into four age groups: young (average roughly 16 years), middle-aged (around 39), aged (62) and long-lived (about 89). Donors of different ages were randomly distributed across sequencing lanes to avoid experimental bias. For two donors (one aged 18 to 30 and one aged 80 or older), the study analyzed two additional independent replicas of 1 million unique cDNA reads from the same blood draw. Overall study results and their limits: Because donor CMV infection status was unknown, age-related changes in expanded clonotypes were potentially confounded. Estimates of total diversity based on one million sequenced T cells were regarded as lower bounds and as underestimates. There was a strong correlation between observed TCR beta diversity and the percentage of naive T cells measured by flow cytometry. The long-lived group showed more naive CD4+ T cells, fewer expanded clones and increased TCR diversity than the aged group, suggesting age selection. Since profiling was done on bulk unsorted PBMCs, naive and antigen-experienced compartments could not be conclusively compared. As age increased, observed TCR beta diversity per million T cells dropped in a roughly linear way, and a significant reduction was already evident by age around 41.

Systemically healthy Caucasian individuals from Russia, roughly 40 in total and aged roughly 6 to 100 years, were included as donors. Around 10 milliliters of peripheral blood were collected from each donor into EDTA-treated Vacutainer tubes. Ficoll-Paque density-gradient centrifugation was used to isolate PBMCs, with at least 6 million per sample. Total RNA, at least 6 micrograms per sample, was extracted from PBMCs with Trizol reagent. For every donor, flow cytometry on a PBMC aliquot measured the percentage of naive CD45RAhigh/CD27high T cells. CDR1 and CDR2, per the germline V gene (reference sequence), are MNHNY and SVGAGI. Reading from cysteine to phenylalanine, the CDR3 counts 12 amino acids. Here the CDR3 DNA is all that survives: 36 bases in frame from base 1. In regard to this clonotype: Its antigen target is currently unknown. A read error may produce the germline difference seen at one junction end.

The protocol used for the library was 5' RACE. The instrument given in TCRdb is Illumina HiSeq 2500. A second PCR of roughly 7 to 11 cycles was performed with a sample-barcoded 5' primer and a J-beta primer mix. Each TCR beta cDNA molecule received a unique molecular identifier from a template-switch 5' adaptor carrying 12 random nucleotides. Each sample yielded at least 3 million CDR3-containing paired-end reads. First-strand cDNA was synthesized from all RNA with the Mint cDNA synthesis kit, primed by a TRBC-specific oligonucleotide. Following uracil-DNA glycosylase treatment, a first 18-cycle PCR with universal primers M1SS and BC2_uni_R was performed on all cDNA. Turning to the authors' computational methods: For normalization, 1 million high-quality reads were randomly selected from each sample, with every read carrying a distinct molecular identifier. Instead of being binned into consensus sequences, reads with shared molecular identifiers were discarded. MiTCR, with a Q25 quality threshold and the strictest error-elimination algorithm, was used for CDR3 identification, clonotype clustering and error correction. A nonparametric unseen species model with Euler transformation was used to estimate a lower bound on total TCR beta diversity. TCRdb handled the public reads itself, with Q25 trimming in fastp and clone calling in MiXCR, and kept productive beta chains. CDR3 protein sequences are deduplicated, and each keeps its most common genes and DNA. The V and J calls, along with clone size, are taken from TCRdb and not from the paper's own processing. This sample comprises some 710,000 distinct CDR3 sequences, over 20% of them detected only once. The top ten clones comprise under 25% of the sample.

The rearrangement combines TRBV6-6 with TRBJ2-3, and the D gene may be TRBD2, 5 bases matching. The receptor's source is a man aged 65 to 79 in good health. Sequencing was performed on blood. The CDR3 is CATERSEDTQYF. The nucleotide sequence reads as follows: TGTGCCACTGAGCGGTCCGAGGATACACAGTATTTT.